The rows below give T cell receptor beta chains drawn from one sample of a study of blood T cell repertoires in COVID-19. This table comes from immunoSEQ multiplex PCR, and its TCRdb copy is limited to in-frame clones, with some not included. The table lists a few hundred thousand clones, 65% to 90% of them singletons. Sequenced material: peripheral blood. Every receptor here comes from a human donor in a cohort sampled during active COVID-19. CDR3s include the opening cysteine and the closing phenylalanine or tryptophan. Each record gives: D gene, J gene, CDR3 length, V gene, clone size, CDR3 DNA, CDR3 protein. The D gene is left open where the match is weak. Only some rows state a clone size, as once, few, many or a class for expanded clones.

>.|TRBJ2-3|19|TRBV9|few
TGTGCCAGCAGCGTGTATCCACAACGTGGCTTATATAGCACAGATACGCAGTATTTT
CASSVYPQRGLYSTDTQYF
>TRBD1|TRBJ1-1|14|TRBV7-3|.
TGTGCCAGCAGCCCCCGGGACAGGGTAACTGAAGCTTTCTTT
CASSPRDRVTEAFF
>.|TRBJ1-2|12|TRBV29-1|.
TGCAGCGTTGAAGCAGCTAACTATGGCTACACCTTC
CSVEAANYGYTF
>.|TRBJ1-2|13|TRBV9|.
TGTGCCAGCAGCGGCAGGCGTAAAGGAGGCTACACCTTC
CASSGRRKGGYTF
>TRBD2|TRBJ2-3|16|TRBV10-2|once
TGCGCCAGCAGTGATCGCGGGGGGGCTAGCACAGATACGCAGTATTTT
CASSDRGGASTDTQYF
>TRBD1|TRBJ1-2|15|TRBV7-8|.
TGTGCCAGCAGCTTATCCAAGAAGACAGGGTATGGCTACACCTTC
CASSLSKKTGYGYTF
>.|TRBJ2-5|12|TRBV30|.
TGTGCCTGGAGTCCCTCTGTAGAGACCCAGTACTTC
CAWSPSVETQYF
>.|TRBJ2-2|15|TRBV11-2|.
TGTGCCAGCAGCTCAGTTGGAGCGAACACCGGGGAGCTGTTTTTT
CASSSVGANTGELFF
>TRBD1|TRBJ1-3|15|TRBV10-3|.
TGTGCCATCACTGCTATGACAGGGCCGGGGAACACCATATATTTT
CAITAMTGPGNTIYF
>.|TRBJ1-2|14|TRBV19|.
TGTGCCAGTAGTACCCGTGGCGGCAACTATGGCTACACCTTC
CASSTRGGNYGYTF
>.|TRBJ2-3|13|TRBV5-4|.
TGTGCCAGCAGCGGACAGAACTCAGATACGCAGTATTTT
CASSGQNSDTQYF
>.|TRBJ1-4|17|TRBV19|.
TGTGCCAGTAGGACTAAAGAAAAAACAGGGTATAATGAAAAACTGTTTTTT
CASRTKEKTGYNEKLFF
>TRBD1|TRBJ1-5|13|TRBV10-3|.
TGTGCCATCAGTCTCAGGGGGGATCAGCCCCAGCATTTT
CAISLRGDQPQHF
>.|TRBJ2-7|12|TRBV12-3/TRBV12-4|.
TGTGCCAGCAGTTTAGGACACGACGAGCAGTACTTC
CASSLGHDEQYF
>TRBD1|TRBJ2-5|13|TRBV5-1|.
TGCGCCAGCAGCTCGGGACAGGAAGAGACCCAGTACTTC
CASSSGQEETQYF
>.|TRBJ1-1|13|TRBV6-5|.
TGTGCCAGCAAAGGAGTAGAGACAGCGGGAGCTTTCTTT
CASKGVETAGAFF
>.|TRBJ2-3|17|TRBV7-2|.
TGTGCCAGCAGCTTAGGGGGTTGGAGGGGAGACACAGATACGCAGTATTTT
CASSLGGWRGDTDTQYF
>TRBD1|TRBJ2-3|17|TRBV24-1|few
TGTGCCACCAGTGATTTGCGCCCGGGACAGGGTTTAGATACGCAGTATTTT
CATSDLRPGQGLDTQYF
>TRBD1|TRBJ2-7|13|TRBV2|.
TGTGCCAGCAGTGAGTCAGGGGGATACGAGCAGTACTTC
CASSESGGYEQYF
>.|TRBJ2-5|14|TRBV7-8|.
TGTGCCAGCAGCTTCGGGTTACTCGGGGAGACCCAGTACTTC
CASSFGLLGETQYF
>.|TRBJ1-4|14|TRBV13|once
TGTGCCAGCAGCTCACGGGGTCCTAATGAAAAACTGTTTTTT
CASSSRGPNEKLFF
>TRBD2|TRBJ2-3|15|TRBV23-1|.
TGCGCCAGCAGTCACCGGGGGGGTAGCACAGATACGCAGTATTTT
CASSHRGGSTDTQYF
>TRBD1|TRBJ1-6|16|TRBV5-6|many
TGTGCCAGCAGCGCGGCCGGGACAGGGGCATATTCACCCCTCCACTTT
CASSAAGTGAYSPLHF
>.|TRBJ1-2|12|TRBV24-1|.
TGTGCCACCAGTGAGGGCCTGGATGGCTACACCTTC
CATSEGLDGYTF
>.|TRBJ1-5|13|TRBV12-5|once
TGTGCTAGTGGTTCCAGGGTCGGGCAGCCCCAGCATTTT
CASGSRVGQPQHF
>.|TRBJ2-7|12|TRBV5-1|.
TGCGCCAGCAGGTCGGGATCCTACGAGCAGTACTTC
CASRSGSYEQYF
>.|TRBJ2-7|14|TRBV5-4|once
TGTGCCAGCAGCTTATACAGGGATTCCTACGAGCAGTACTTC
CASSLYRDSYEQYF
>TRBD2|TRBJ2-3|16|TRBV7-8|.
TGTGCCAGCAGCTTAGTATCCGGGGGGGCTACAGATACGCAGTATTTT
CASSLVSGGATDTQYF
>TRBD1|TRBJ2-1|17|TRBV24-1|.
TGTGCCACCAGTGACCATGGGGGACAGTCAATGAATAATGAGCAGTTCTTC
CATSDHGGQSMNNEQFF
>.|TRBJ1-2|13|TRBV20-1|.
TGCAGTGCTAGTCAGGTGGCTAACTATGGCTACACCTTC
CSASQVANYGYTF
>TRBD1|TRBJ2-7|15|TRBV11-2|once
TGTGCCAGCAGCTTCTACGGACAGGGAGCCTACGAGCAGTACTTC
CASSFYGQGAYEQYF
>.|TRBJ2-1|12|TRBV18|.
TGTGCCAGCTCCCCCAGGGGCGGGGAGCAGTTCTTC
CASSPRGGEQFF